The 27 T cell receptor beta chains in this list originate from one sample, sequenced in a study of cytomegalovirus exposure and HLA in healthy donors (dated by TCRdb to about 2017). Library method: the immunoSEQ multiplex PCR assay. For the multiplex PCR, a mixture combining 60 forward primers for TCR Vbeta segments and 13 reverse primers for TCR Jbeta segments was used. Entries here come from immuneACCESS through TCRdb and include only in-frame sequences with V and J called. Some clones fail to appear in such tables; in the studies checked, an unresolved V gene covers under half of the shortfall, and the cause of the remainder is unknown. The sample has 150,000 to 200,000 clones on record, approximately 85% of them singletons. The top ten clonotypes cover about 10% of the sample. Sequencing input: PBMCs. All receptors come from a man younger than 35 in good health and CMV-seropositive.

The sample holds a few counts of this clone. The chain's CDR3 is CASSSGDSPYGYTF. CDR3 DNA sequence: TGTGCCAGCAGCTCTGGCGACTCCCCCTATGGCTACACCTTC. V is TRBV5-4 and J is TRBJ1-2, with unresolved D. Trimming left V 3 bases short and J 4 bases short, with 13 bases between. The germline V gene encodes CDR1 SGHNT and CDR2 YYREEE (reference sequence). The CDR3 is 14 residues long.

V usage is TRBV5-8 and J usage is TRBJ1-1; 7 positions match TRBD1. V lost 0 bases and J lost 0; bases outside the gene matches: 5. The CDR3 consists of 16 residues. Per the germline V gene, CDR1 is SGHTS and CDR2 is YDEGEE. In DNA form, the CDR3 reads TGTGCCAGCAGCTTGGAGACCGGGACAGTGAACACTGAAGCTTTCTTT. This gives the protein CASSLETGTVNTEAFF.

The chain couples TRBV18 to TRBJ1-5; 9 bases line up with TRBD1. The ends lost 3 bases at V and 0 bases at J; junction bases unmatched: 6. Germline V gene data show CDR1 as KGHSH and CDR2 as LQKENI. This CDR3 region has 17 residues. The CDR3 sequence is CASSPGQGVYSNQPQHF. As DNA, the CDR3 is TGTGCCAGCTCACCGGGACAGGGAGTCTATAGCAATCAGCCCCAGCATTTT.

The V gene is TRBV7-9, the J gene TRBJ1-2; D is uncertain. CDR3 size: 12 residues. The germline V gene encodes CDR1 SEHNR and CDR2 FQNEAQ (reference sequence). The V end lost 8 bases, the J end lost 1 base, and 8 bases lay between the germline ends. The DNA of the CDR3 is TGTGCCAGCGAGGCGGGTAACTATGGCTACACCTTC. It encodes CASEAGNYGYTF.

The rearrangement joins TRBV7-8 to TRBJ1-6, with D tentatively TRBD1 (5 bases). CDR3 length: 16 residues. Trimming removed 3 bases from V and 5 bases from J, with 14 bases in between. Looked up from germline, CDR1 is SGHVS and CDR2 is FQNEAQ. The CDR3 is CASSFGWGGDNSPLHF. The CDR3 nucleotides are TGTGCCAGCAGCTTTGGATGGGGCGGGGATAATTCACCCCTCCACTTT.

The chain has TRBV19 and TRBJ2-5; weak D call: TRBD1 (6 bases). This CDR3 spans 13 amino acids. V shed 5 bases and J shed 2 bases, with 9 bases lying between them. Germline V gives CDR1 LNHDA, CDR2 SQIVND (reference sequence). This chain's CDR3 is CASSATGQETQYF. The CDR3 DNA sequence: TGTGCCAGTAGTGCGACAGGTCAAGAGACCCAGTACTTC.

The chain uses TRBV5-4 and TRBJ1-2; D gene uncertain. V was clipped by 0 bases and J by 2 bases, with 8 bases between them. Germline CDR1 and CDR2: SGHNT and YYREEE (reference sequence). The CDR3 runs to 14 residues. Here the CDR3 reads CASSLGQMNYGYTF. CDR3 DNA: TGTGCCAGCAGCTTGGGTCAGATGAACTATGGCTACACCTTC.

This chain links TRBV27 with TRBJ2-1; D gene unclear. Trimming shortened V by 6 bases and J by 5 bases, and 5 bases separated the two germline ends. Germline loops: CDR1 MNHEY, CDR2 SMNVEV (reference sequence). The CDR3 has 11 amino acids. The CDR3 DNA follows: TGTGCCAGCAGCGGTGACAATGAGCAGTTCTTC. The encoded protein is CASSGDNEQFF.

This clone showed up just once. This chain joins TRBV29-1 and TRBJ1-2, with D perhaps TRBD1 (6 bases). V lost 5 bases and J 4 bases, leaving 11 bases between the germline ends. The CDR3 runs 12 residues. Germline V gene data show CDR1 as SQVTM and CDR2 as ANQGSEA. In nucleotides, the CDR3 is TGCAGCGTTCTGGACAGCATCTATGGCTACACCTTC. Translating gives CSVLDSIYGYTF. The full variable domain, rest sourced from reference TRBV29-1 and TRBJ1-2, is SAVISQKPSRDICQRGTSLTIQCQVDSQVTMMFWYRQQPGQSLTLIATANQGSEATYESGFVIDKFPISRPNLTFSTLTVSNMSPEDSSIYLCSVLDSIYGYTFGSGTRLTVV.

The V and J genes are TRBV7-2 and TRBJ2-5, with TRBD1 as a possible D gene (5 bases). Germline assignment: CDR1 SGHTA and CDR2 FQGNSA. This CDR3 comprises 17 residues. The germline V and J ends were trimmed by 4 bases and 3 bases, with 21 bases remaining between them. CDR3 bases: TGTGCCAGCAGCTCAATGTTGATAGGGGTTCCCAAAGAGACCCAGTACTTC. Amino acids: CASSSMLIGVPKETQYF.

This chain joins TRBV5-1 and TRBJ2-3; 16 nucleotides agree with TRBD2. Germline V gene sequence: CDR1 SGHRS, CDR2 YFSETQ. The CDR3 spans 16 residues. The V segment lost 4 bases and the J segment 5 bases; nucleotides outside the gene matches: 4. The CDR3 sequence is CASSEGLAGGIDTQYF. CDR3 bases: TGCGCCAGCAGCGAGGGACTAGCGGGGGGGATAGATACGCAGTATTTT.

The rearrangement links TRBV28 to TRBJ1-1; D gene unclear. The V gene lost 8 bases and the J gene lost 0 bases, with 10 bases spanning the gap. Germline values: CDR1 MDHEN, CDR2 SYDVKM. The CDR3 runs to 13 residues. The CDR3: CASLSDMNTEAFF. CDR3 in DNA: TGTGCCAGCTTGAGCGATATGAACACTGAAGCTTTCTTT.

The rearrangement uses TRBV30 and TRBJ2-3, with 10 positions matching TRBD2. The germline V gene encodes CDR1 GTSNPN and CDR2 SVGIG (reference sequence). The CDR3 extends over 17 amino acids. With 3 bases clipped from V and 2 bases from J, the junction kept 11 bases outside the gene matches. CDR3 sequence reads: CAWRGKGLAALTDTQYF. The CDR3 DNA sequence: TGTGCCTGGAGAGGGAAAGGACTAGCGGCCCTCACAGATACGCAGTATTTT.

The count of this clone is one. The chain couples TRBV2 to TRBJ2-1, with 9 bases identical to TRBD1. V was clipped by 5 bases and J by 7 bases; unmatched bases: 3. Germline-derived CDR1 and CDR2 are SNHLY and FYNNEI. This CDR3 contains 13 residues. CDR3 loop: CASSSTGGNEQFF. The CDR3 coding sequence is TGTGCCAGCAGTTCGACAGGGGGGAATGAGCAGTTCTTC.

With respect to this clone: Just one base apart from a much larger clone, this may be a read error. This chain links TRBV9 with TRBJ2-2; no firm D call. Per germline, CDR1 SGDLS and CDR2 YYNGEE. Trimming shortened V by 4 bases and J by 3 bases, and 4 bases separated the two germline ends. The CDR3 spans 12 residues. The CDR3 is CASSSYTGELFF. CDR3 nucleotides: TGTGCCAGCAGCTCGTACACCGGGGAGCTGTTTTTT.

The chain joins TRBV10-2 to TRBJ2-1, with 9 nucleotides matching TRBD1. The germline gives CDR1 WSHSY, CDR2 SAAADI. After removal of 7 bases from V and 0 bases from J, the junction contained 4 bases not matched to a gene. CDR3 length: 15 residues. The chain's CDR3 is CASIQTGGSYNEQFF. The DNA for the CDR3 is TGCGCCAGCATCCAGACAGGGGGCTCCTACAATGAGCAGTTCTTC.

V is TRBV7-9 and J is TRBJ2-2; 8 nucleotides match TRBD1. Germline V gene data show CDR1 as SEHNR and CDR2 as FQNEAQ (reference sequence). The CDR3 covers 15 residues. V lost 5 bases and J lost 6; bases outside the gene matches: 8. The CDR3 bases are TGTGCCAGCAGCCCGGCAGGGGGCGGTCCCGGGGAGCTGTTTTTT. The encoded protein is CASSPAGGGPGELFF.

This rearrangement joins TRBV29-1 to TRBJ1-4; D unresolved. This CDR3 spans 11 amino acids. V dropped 4 bases and J dropped 10 bases, with 10 bases sitting between them. The germline V gene encodes CDR1 SQVTM and CDR2 ANQGSEA. CDR3 DNA sequence: TGCAGCGTTGGAAACTTTGGAAAACTGTTTTTT. Protein product: CSVGNFGKLFF.

This chain joins TRBV10-1 and TRBJ2-3; 10 nucleotides match TRBD2. CDR3 length: 15 amino acids. CDR1 is WNHNN, CDR2 SYGVQD, per germline (reference sequence). After removal of 6 bases from V and 1 base from J, the junction contained 4 bases not matched to a gene. The CDR3 DNA reads TGCGCCAGCAGCCTAGCGGGGGCCGGCACAGATACGCAGTATTTT. Its translation is CASSLAGAGTDTQYF.

The chain links TRBV5-4 to TRBJ1-2; D possibly corresponds to TRBD1 (5 bases). This CDR3 region has 15 residues. CDR1 is SGHNT and CDR2 is YYREEE in the germline V gene (reference sequence). V shed 0 bases and J shed 5 bases, with 14 bases lying between them. The CDR3 DNA reads TGTGCCAGCAGCTTGGCGGGGGGATGGGGATATGGCTACACCTTC. It specifies CASSLAGGWGYGYTF.

The rearrangement uses TRBV6-1 and TRBJ2-1; 7 nucleotides agree with TRBD2. Germline trimming cut 2 bases from V and 7 bases from J; bases unmatched to any gene: 8. CDR1 is MNHNS and CDR2 is SASEGT in the germline V gene. The CDR3 is 15 amino acids. CDR3 residues: CASSERSGVPNEQFF. In DNA, the CDR3 is TGTGCCAGCAGTGAAAGGAGCGGGGTCCCAAATGAGCAGTTCTTC.

The chain couples TRBV4-1 to TRBJ2-3; 7 nucleotides agree with TRBD1. The junction had 2 bases not matched to a gene; V was cut back by 4 bases and J by 1 base. Germline values: CDR1 MGHRA, CDR2 YSYEKL. The CDR3 has 14 residues. This CDR3 reads CASSPQGRTDTQYF. The CDR3, as DNA: TGCGCCAGCAGCCCACAGGGGCGCACAGATACGCAGTATTTT.

The chain couples TRBV18 to TRBJ1-2; D is unresolved. This CDR3 is 14 amino acids long. CDR1 and CDR2 (germline): KGHSH, LQKENI. V lost 6 bases to trimming and J lost 3 bases, with 14 bases between them. CDR3 amino acids: CASSTVPGDYGYTF. CDR3 sequence (DNA): TGTGCCAGCTCGACGGTCCCGGGTGACTATGGCTACACCTTC.

This clone was recorded only once. The genes are TRBV5-1 and TRBJ2-5, with 11 bases identical to TRBD1. Matching the DNA end better, TRBJ2-7 makes the J call doubtful. In germline, CDR1 is SGHRS, CDR2 YFSETQ. CDR3 length: 17 residues. CDR3 residues: CASSLVTPGQGASEQYF. CDR3 coding DNA: TGCGCCAGCAGCTTGGTGACACCAGGACAGGGGGCTAGCGAGCAGTACTTC.

This chain connects TRBV30 to TRBJ2-1; D may be TRBD1 (6 bases). The germline V and J ends were trimmed by 3 bases and 0 bases, with 9 bases remaining between them. The CDR3 totals 14 residues. In germline, CDR1 is GTSNPN, CDR2 SVGIG (reference sequence). The CDR3 nucleotides are TGTGCCTGGAGCCGAGGGGGCTCCTACAATGAGCAGTTCTTC. Protein: CAWSRGGSYNEQFF.

This chain links TRBV5-4 with TRBJ2-7, with D perhaps matching TRBD2 (7 bases). Germline CDR1 SGHNT, CDR2 YYREEE (reference sequence). The V gene lost 5 bases and the J gene lost 5 bases, with 17 bases spanning the gap. The CDR3 has 14 residues. The CDR3 spells CASSLWGGLHEQYF. CDR3 bases: TGTGCCAGCAGTCTGTGGGGGGGCCTGCACGAGCAGTACTTC.

This chain joins TRBV4-3 and TRBJ2-3; tentatively, D is TRBD1 (7 bases). This CDR3 spans 19 amino acids. Germline V gives CDR1 LGHNA, CDR2 YSLEER. The V gene lost 0 bases and the J gene lost 2 bases, with 21 bases spanning the gap. CDR3 protein: CASSQDKGRGAPPTDTQYF. The CDR3 nucleotides read TGCGCCAGCAGCCAAGATAAAGGCAGGGGGGCCCCACCCACAGATACGCAGTATTTT.